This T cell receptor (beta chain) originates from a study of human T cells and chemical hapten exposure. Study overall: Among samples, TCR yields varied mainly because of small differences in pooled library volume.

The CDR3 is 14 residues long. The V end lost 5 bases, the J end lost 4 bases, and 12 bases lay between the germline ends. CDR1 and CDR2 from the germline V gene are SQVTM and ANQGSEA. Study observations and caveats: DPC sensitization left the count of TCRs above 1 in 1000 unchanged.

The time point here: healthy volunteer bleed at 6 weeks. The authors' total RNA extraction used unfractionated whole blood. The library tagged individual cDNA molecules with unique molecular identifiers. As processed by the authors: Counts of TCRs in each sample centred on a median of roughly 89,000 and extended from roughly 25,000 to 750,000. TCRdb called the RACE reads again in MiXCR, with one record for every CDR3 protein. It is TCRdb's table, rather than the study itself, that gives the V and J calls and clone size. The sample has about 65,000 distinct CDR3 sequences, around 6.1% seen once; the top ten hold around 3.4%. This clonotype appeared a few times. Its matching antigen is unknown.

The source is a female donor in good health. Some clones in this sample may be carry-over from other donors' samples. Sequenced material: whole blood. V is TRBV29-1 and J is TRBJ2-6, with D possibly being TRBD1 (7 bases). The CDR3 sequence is CSVSGGTGANVLTF. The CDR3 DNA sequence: TGCAGCGTTTCAGGGGGGACGGGGGCCAACGTCCTGACTTTC.